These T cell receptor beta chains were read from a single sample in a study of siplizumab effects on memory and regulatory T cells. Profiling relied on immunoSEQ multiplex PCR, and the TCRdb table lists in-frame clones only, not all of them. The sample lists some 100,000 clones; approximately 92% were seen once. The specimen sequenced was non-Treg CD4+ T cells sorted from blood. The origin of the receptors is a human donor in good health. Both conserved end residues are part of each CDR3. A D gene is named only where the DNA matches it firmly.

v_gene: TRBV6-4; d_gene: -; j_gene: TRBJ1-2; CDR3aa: CASSPTGVYGYTF
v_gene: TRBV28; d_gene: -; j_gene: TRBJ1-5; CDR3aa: CASNYPGGSGNQPQHF
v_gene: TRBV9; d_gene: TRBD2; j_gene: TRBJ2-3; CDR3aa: CASSVGAGGDDTQYF
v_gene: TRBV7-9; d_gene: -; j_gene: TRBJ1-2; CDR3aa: CASSGRVGYTF
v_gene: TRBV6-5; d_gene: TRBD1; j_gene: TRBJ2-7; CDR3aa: CASRPTGGSYEQYF
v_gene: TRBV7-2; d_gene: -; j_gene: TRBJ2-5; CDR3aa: CASSYRTQETQYF
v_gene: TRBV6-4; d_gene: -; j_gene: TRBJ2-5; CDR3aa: CASRFKYF
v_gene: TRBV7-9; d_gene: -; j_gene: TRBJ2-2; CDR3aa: CASSLSSGELFF
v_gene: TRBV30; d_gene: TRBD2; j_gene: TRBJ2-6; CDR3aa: CAWSVLAGSPGANVLTF
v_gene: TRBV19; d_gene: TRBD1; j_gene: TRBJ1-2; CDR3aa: CASRTGVYGYTF
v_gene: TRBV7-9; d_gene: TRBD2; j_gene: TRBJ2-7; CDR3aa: CASSTGLAAYEQYF
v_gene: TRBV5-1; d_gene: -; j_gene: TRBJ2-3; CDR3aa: CASSLDTSRADTQYF
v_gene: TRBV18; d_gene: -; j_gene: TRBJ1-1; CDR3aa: CASSPLGNTEAFF
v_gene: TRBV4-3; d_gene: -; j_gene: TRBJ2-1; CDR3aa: CASSLKQESEQFF
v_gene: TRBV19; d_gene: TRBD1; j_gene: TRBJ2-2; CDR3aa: CASNRGNTGELFF
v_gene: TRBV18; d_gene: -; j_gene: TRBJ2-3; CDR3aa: CASSPNLGDTQYF
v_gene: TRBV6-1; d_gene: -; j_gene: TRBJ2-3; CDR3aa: CASSSPGGADTQYF
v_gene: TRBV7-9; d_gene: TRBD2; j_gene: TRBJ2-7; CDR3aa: CASSFGGIYEQYF
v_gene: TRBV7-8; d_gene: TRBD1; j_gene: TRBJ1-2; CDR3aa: CASRRGDSANYGYTF
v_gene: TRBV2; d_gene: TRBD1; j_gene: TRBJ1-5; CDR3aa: CASSADRDGQPQHF
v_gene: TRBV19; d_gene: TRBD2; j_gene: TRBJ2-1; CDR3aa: CASAQRGTHNEQFF
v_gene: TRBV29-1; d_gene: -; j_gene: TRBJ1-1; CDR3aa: CSVDLGASGTEAFF
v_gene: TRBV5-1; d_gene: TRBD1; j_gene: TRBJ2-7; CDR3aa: CASSYGGTGEYEQYF
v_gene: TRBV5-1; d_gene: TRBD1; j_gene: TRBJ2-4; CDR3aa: CASSLPQGDKNIQYF
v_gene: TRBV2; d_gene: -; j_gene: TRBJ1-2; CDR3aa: CASRGGAASNYGYTF
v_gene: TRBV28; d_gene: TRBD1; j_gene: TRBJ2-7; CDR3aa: CASSWDRERYF
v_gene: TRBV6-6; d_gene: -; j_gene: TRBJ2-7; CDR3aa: CASSYSKGFESEQYF
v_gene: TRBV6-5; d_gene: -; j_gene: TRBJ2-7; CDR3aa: CASSYQGEQYF
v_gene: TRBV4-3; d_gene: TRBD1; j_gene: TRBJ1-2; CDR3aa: CASSRVDRVGYGYTF
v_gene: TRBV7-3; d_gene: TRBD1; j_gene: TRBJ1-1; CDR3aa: CASSTRGVGTEAFF
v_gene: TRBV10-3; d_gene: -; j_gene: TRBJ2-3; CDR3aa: CAIRKTVIPGGSSDTQYF
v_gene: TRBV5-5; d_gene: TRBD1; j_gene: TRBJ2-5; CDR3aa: CASSAGQGLETQYF
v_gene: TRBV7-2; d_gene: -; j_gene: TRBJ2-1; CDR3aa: CASSLEGLANEQFF
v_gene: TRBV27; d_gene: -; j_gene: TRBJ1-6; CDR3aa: CASSFSGDSASPLHF
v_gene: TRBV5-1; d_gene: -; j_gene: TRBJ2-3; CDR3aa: CASSLQRPTDTQYF
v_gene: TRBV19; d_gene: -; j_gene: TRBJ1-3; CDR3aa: CASRVSSGNTIYF
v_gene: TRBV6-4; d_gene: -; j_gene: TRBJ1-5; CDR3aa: CASSVEVNQPQHF
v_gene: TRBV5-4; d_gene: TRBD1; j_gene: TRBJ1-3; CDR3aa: CASSFGQGAGNTIYF
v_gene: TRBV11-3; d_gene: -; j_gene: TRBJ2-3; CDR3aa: CASGGGSTDTQYF
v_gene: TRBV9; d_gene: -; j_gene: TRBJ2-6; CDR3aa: CASSLRRASGANVLTF
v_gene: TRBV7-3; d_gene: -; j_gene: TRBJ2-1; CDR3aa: CASSLMAASFEQFF
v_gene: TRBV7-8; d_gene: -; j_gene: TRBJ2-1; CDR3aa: CASSPGRTINNEQFF
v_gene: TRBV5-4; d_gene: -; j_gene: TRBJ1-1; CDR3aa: CASSWGGRGAKTEAFF
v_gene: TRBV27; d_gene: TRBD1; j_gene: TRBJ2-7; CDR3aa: CASSFRTGAYEQYF
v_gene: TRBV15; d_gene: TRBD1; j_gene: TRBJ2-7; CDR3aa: CATSRGRGPGYEQYF
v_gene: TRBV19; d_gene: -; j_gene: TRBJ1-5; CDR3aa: CASTPGGSGRNQPQHF
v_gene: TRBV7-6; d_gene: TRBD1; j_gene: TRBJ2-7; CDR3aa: CASSTPPGQSTYEQYF
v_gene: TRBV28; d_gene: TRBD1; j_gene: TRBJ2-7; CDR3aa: CASSTPGTGSDEQYF
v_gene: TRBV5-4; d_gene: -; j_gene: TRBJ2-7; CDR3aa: CASSLGQSSYEQYF
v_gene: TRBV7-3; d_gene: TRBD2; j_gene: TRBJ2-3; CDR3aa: CASSTGLAGRTDTQYF